The clone carrying this T cell receptor (beta chain) was found a few times. Its antigen is unknown. A much larger clone sits a single nucleotide away, making a read error possible. The data stem from a study of breast tumors, draining lymph nodes, adjacent tissues. Study-level results: Data fit most tumor T cells coming from lymph node, expanding in tumor. Tumors had less TCR diversity than lymph nodes, more than nontumor tissue. Compared with basal-like, luminal-like tumors shared significantly more repertoire with nontumor tissue.

TCRdb fed the multiplex PCR reads into MiXCR, producing one record per CDR3 protein. There are more than 200,000 distinct CDR3 sequences in the sample; roughly 32% occur only once, and 1.1% to 1.5% lies in the top ten. Axillary draining lymph nodes of breast cancer patients supplied the node samples. Germline V gives CDR1 DFQATT, CDR2 SNEGSKA (reference sequence). The trim removed 5 bases at V and 6 bases at J, leaving 12 bases unmatched. This CDR3 spans 15 amino acids. The chain has TRBV20-1 and TRBJ2-1; TRBD2 aligns across 8 bases. The clonotype comes from a female donor with breast cancer. Some clones in this sample may be carry-over from other donors' samples. Sequencing was carried out using axillary lymph node tissue. The CDR3 DNA reads as TGCAGTGCTCACCCTTTTAGCGGGGTCTCCAATGAGCAGTTCTTC. Amino acids: CSAHPFSGVSNEQFF.